These 4 T cell receptor beta chains were sequenced from one sample in a study of CD8+CD57+ T cells in acquired aplastic anemia. Using genomic DNA as the template, TCR beta VDJ and CDR3 profiling was carried out. Using its own MiXCR run on the reads, TCRdb lists one record per CDR3 protein. The sample records about 110,000 distinct CDR3 sequences, approximately 48% being singletons. Sequenced material: sorted CD4+, CD8+, or CD8+CD57+ T cells (not recorded which) from PBMCs. These receptors were obtained from a human donor in good health, serving as a control.

V and J are TRBV20-1 and TRBJ2-3; D gene uncertain. Trimming cost V 0 bases and J 6 bases, with 13 bases left between them. This CDR3 contains 14 residues. Per germline, CDR1 DFQATT and CDR2 SNEGSKA (reference sequence). The CDR3: CSARDPWGGDTQYF. CDR3 nucleotides: TGCAGTGCTAGAGACCCGTGGGGTGGCGATACGCAGTATTTT.

CDR3 DNA: TGTGCCAGCAGCGCCCCGACCGTGGGTAATGAAAAACTGTTTTTT. Its translation: CASSAPTVGNEKLFF. The chain carries TRBV9 and TRBJ1-4; D gene ambiguous. The V and J ends lost 3 bases and 4 bases respectively, with 13 bases between them. The germline gives CDR1 SGDLS, CDR2 YYNGEE. The CDR3 covers 15 residues.

On this clonotype itself: Relative to the germline gene, one junction end is altered; a read error may explain this. The chain carries TRBV6-1 and TRBJ2-7; the D call may be TRBD1 or TRBD2 (5 bases each). The CDR3 is 15 residues long. Germline loops: CDR1 MNHNS, CDR2 SASEGT. CDR3 loop: CASSPTGTGSYKQYF. The CDR3 DNA reads as TGTGCCAGCAGCCCAACCGGGACGGGCTCCTACAAGCAGTACTTC.

In this sample, this clonotype turned up once. The CDR3 sequence is CASSAQQGREQYF. The CDR3 DNA reads as TGTGCCAGCAGCGCACAACAGGGGAGGGAGCAGTACTTC. This chain connects TRBV7-3 to TRBJ2-7, with D maybe TRBD1 (7 bases). Germline assignment: CDR1 SGHTA and CDR2 FQGTGA. Trimming stripped 5 bases from V and 7 bases from J, with 15 bases between. The CDR3 loop spans 13 amino acids.